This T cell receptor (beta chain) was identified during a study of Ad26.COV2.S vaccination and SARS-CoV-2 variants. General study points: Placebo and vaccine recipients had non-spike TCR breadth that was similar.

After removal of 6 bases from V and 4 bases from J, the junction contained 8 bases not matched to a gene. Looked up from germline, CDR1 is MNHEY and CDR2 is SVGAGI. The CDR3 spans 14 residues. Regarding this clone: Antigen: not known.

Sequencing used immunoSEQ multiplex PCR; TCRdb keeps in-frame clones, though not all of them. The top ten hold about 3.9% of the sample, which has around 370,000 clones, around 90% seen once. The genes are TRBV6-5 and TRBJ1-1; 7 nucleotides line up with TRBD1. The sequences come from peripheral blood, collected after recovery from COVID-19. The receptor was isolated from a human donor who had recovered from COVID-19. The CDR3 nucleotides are TGTGCCAGCAGCCGACAGGGAATTGGCACTGAAGCTTTCTTT. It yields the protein CASSRQGIGTEAFF.